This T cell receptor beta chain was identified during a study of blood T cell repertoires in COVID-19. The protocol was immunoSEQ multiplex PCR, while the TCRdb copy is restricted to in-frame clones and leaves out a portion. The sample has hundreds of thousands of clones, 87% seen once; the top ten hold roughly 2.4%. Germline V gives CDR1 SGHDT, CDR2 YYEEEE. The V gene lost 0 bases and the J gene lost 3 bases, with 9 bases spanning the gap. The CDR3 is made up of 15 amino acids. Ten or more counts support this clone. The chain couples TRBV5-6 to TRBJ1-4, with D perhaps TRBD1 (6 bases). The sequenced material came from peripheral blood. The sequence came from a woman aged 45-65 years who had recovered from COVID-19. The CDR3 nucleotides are TGTGCCAGCAGCTTGGGAACAGGGCCTAATGAAAAACTGTTTTTT. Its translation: CASSLGTGPNEKLFF. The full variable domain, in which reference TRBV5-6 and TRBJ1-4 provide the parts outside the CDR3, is DAGVTQSPTHLIKTRGQQVTLRCSPKSGHDTVSWYQQALGQGPQFIFQYYEEEERQRGNFPDRFSGHQFPNYSSELNVNALLLGDSALYLCASSLGTGPNEKLFFGSGTQLSVL.